Sequencing of this TCR beta chain was carried out in a study of shared T cell receptors in the human thymus (dated by TCRdb to the early 2020s). Turning to the overall study: The study examined how self-reactive, shared T-cell receptor alpha chains are generated in the human thymus.

As regards this clone: The specificity of this receptor is unknown. Per-nucleotide qualities are absent, and no much larger clonotype sits a single base away.

The library relied on the immunoSEQ multiplex PCR assay. Not all clones reach the TCRdb copy of this immuneACCESS table, which keeps in-frame sequences only. Checked studies attribute under half of the gap to unresolved V genes and leave the rest unexplained. The sample data list 600,000 to 900,000 clones, and roughly 88% of these were observed just once. The ten most abundant clones make up 0.0095% to 0.011% of the sample. The germline V gene sets CDR1 to LGHNA and CDR2 to YSLEER. Between the V and J ends, shortened by 4 bases and 9 bases respectively, the junction contains 18 bases. Reading from cysteine to phenylalanine, the CDR3 counts 14 amino acids. The sequence is cut down to CDR3 DNA, 42 bases in frame from base 1. The same specimen was also included in a second study, on human thymus T cells. As described in the second report: Immunologically healthy infants undergoing open corrective cardiac surgery for congenital heart defects in Finland were used as donors. The thymus tissue came from surgical resects taken out during corrective cardiac surgery. Both the thymic and the peripheral blood repertoires appeared to show biased V and J gene segment usage. According to the related research, thymic TCR repertoires were highly overlapping among unrelated individuals. The study used eight infant thymus samples plus four related peripheral blood samples to characterize TCR alpha and beta repertoires. Donor ages ranged from about 7 to 244 days, and the cohort comprised six or seven male and two female infants. After being mechanically released from the tissue, thymocytes were kept at -70 degrees C in pellets of about 8.5-32 million cells. Genomic DNA was extracted from frozen cell pellets with a QIAsymphony instrument. The immunoSEQ multiplex PCR assay was used to amplify the TCRB and TCRAD loci from a standardized quantity of quality-controlled genomic DNA. Amplicons spanned the V(D)J region at a length sufficient to cover the CDR3 and identify V and J genes. The amplicons were sequenced on an Illumina platform via the commercial immunoSEQ service. Primer bias and sequencing errors were corrected as previously described, and TCRAD and TCRB definitions were based on the IMGT database. The repertoires were analysed using immunoSEQ Analyzer 3.0 and VDJTools for basic statistics, V/J segment usage, diversity estimates, rarefaction and pairwise overlap. Diversity was estimated using the Chao1, ChaoE, Efron-Thisted, Shannon and inverse Simpson indices, and was also estimated on datasets down-sampled to the size of the smallest sample. Repertoire overlap was determined by strict matching of CDR3 nucleotide sequence, V gene and J gene, and Jaccard-based multidimensional scaling clustering was applied. Thymus samples yielded on average approximately 840,000 unique TCRB clonotypes, compared with 75,000 to 100,000 from blood samples.

The chain couples TRBV4-3 to TRBJ2-5, with a weak D call of TRBD1 (5 bases match). The sample was thymocytes. The source of this sequence is a girl in the first two years of life with a congenital heart defect. Donor details come from another sample of the same person, matched by shared clones. The CDR3 reads as follows: CASSPRRGSIPQYF. The DNA sequence reads TGCGCCAGCAGCCCCAGAAGGGGTAGTATCCCCCAGTACTTC.